This TCR beta chain was recorded in a study of OX40 agonist ivuxolimab in advanced cancers. Study-level points and caveats: At 0.1 to 3.0 mg/kg and by week 6, clonal expansion occurred in CD4+ and CD8+ blood T cells. In CD8+ T cells, expanded clones were on average more numerous than in CD4+.

Losses at the gene ends were 6 bases for V and 8 bases for J; bases not matched to a gene: 4. This CDR3 spans 12 amino acids. The germline V gene encodes CDR1 MNHEY and CDR2 SVGAGI. Turning to this clone: Antigen unknown.

Assay: immunoSEQ multiplex PCR; the TCRdb copy retains only in-frame clones and omits some. This sample has around 100,000 clones; 85% to 90% occur once, and the top ten carry 0.3% to 0.4%. Sequences were derived from CD4+ or CD8+ T cells sorted from blood, sampled in a trial of the OX40 agonist ivuxolimab. The receptor was derived from an adult with an advanced solid tumor such as melanoma, head and neck, liver or kidney cancer. The chain couples TRBV6-5 to TRBJ1-2; 9 bases match TRBD1. The CDR3 protein is CASRTGGQGYTF. As DNA, the CDR3 is TGTGCCAGCAGAACAGGGGGCCAAGGCTACACCTTC.